The clone carrying this T cell receptor beta chain was detected many times. Its antigen is unidentified. Time point specified: newly diagnosed GD, antithyroid drugs for less than 3 months. PBMC-extracted RNA yielded the TCR library. Recruitment took place at an endocrinology department in Xi'an, China. Germline-derived CDR1 and CDR2 are SGHVS and FQNEAQ. The CDR3 contains 16 residues. V was shortened by 3 bases and J by 0 bases, with 11 bases between the two germline ends. Assembly of TCR beta libraries relied on iRepertoire HTBI primers together with Arm-PCR of CDR3 regions. TCRdb reprocessed the multiplex PCR reads with MiXCR, giving one entry per CDR3 protein. In the table there are a few hundred thousand distinct CDR3 sequences, 15% to 20% of which are singletons. The source of the sample is a study of regulatory T cells in long-lasting Graves disease. For the study at large: Antithyroid drug intake by newly diagnosed Graves' patients had lasted under 3 months. Findings of the study overall: With 2,500 to 3,500 shared public clonotypes, persistent patients exceeded new patients, who shared about a thousand.

The same sample was also used in a study of T cells in Graves' hyperthyroidism and ophthalmopathy. That investigation notes: An absence of ophthalmopathy progression within 18 months meant stable Graves' hyperthyroidism.

The TCR sequence derives from a woman in her twenties or thirties with Graves disease. The specimen was peripheral blood mononuclear cells (PBMCs), collected at new diagnosis, from a patient treated with antithyroid drugs. This sequence joins TRBV7-8 and TRBJ1-4; D is unclear. DNA of the CDR3: TGTGCCAGCAGCTTGTTGGTGGGGACAACTAATGAAAAACTGTTTTTT. Its protein product is CASSLLVGTTNEKLFF. Complete variable domain (other parts from reference TRBV7-8 and TRBJ1-4): GAGVSQSPRYKVAKRGQDVALRCDPISGHVSLFWYQQALGQGPEFLTYFQNEAQLDKSGLPSDRFFAERPEGSVSTLKIQRTQQEDSAVYLCASSLLVGTTNEKLFFGSGTQLSVL.